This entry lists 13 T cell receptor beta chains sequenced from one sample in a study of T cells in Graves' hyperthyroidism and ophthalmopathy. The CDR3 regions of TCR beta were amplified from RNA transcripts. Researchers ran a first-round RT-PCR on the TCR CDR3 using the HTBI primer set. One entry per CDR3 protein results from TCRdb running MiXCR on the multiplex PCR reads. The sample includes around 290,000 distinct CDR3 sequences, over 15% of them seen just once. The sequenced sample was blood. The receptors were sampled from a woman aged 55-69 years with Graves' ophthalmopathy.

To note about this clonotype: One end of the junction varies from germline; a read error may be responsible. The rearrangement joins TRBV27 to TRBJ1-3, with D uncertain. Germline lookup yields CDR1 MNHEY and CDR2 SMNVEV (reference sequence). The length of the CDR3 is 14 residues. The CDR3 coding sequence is TGTGCCAGCAGTAAACTCTCCTCTGGAAACACCATGTATTTT. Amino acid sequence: CASSKLSSGNTMYF.

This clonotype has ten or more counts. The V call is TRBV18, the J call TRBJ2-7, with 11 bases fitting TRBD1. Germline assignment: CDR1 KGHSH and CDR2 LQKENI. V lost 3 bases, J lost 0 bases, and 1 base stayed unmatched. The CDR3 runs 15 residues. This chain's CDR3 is CASSPGQGASYEQYF. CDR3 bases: TGTGCCAGCTCACCCGGACAGGGGGCCTCCTACGAGCAGTACTTC.

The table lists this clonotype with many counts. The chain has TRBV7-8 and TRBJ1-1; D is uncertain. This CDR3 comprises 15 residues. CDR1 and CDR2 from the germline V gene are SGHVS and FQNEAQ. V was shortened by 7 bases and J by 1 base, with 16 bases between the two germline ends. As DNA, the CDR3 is TGTGCCAGCACCCTACGAGAGGGCCAGAACACTGAAGCTTTCTTT. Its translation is CASTLREGQNTEAFF. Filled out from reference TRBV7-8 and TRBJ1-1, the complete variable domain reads GAGVSQSPRYKVAKRGQDVALRCDPISGHVSLFWYQQALGQGPEFLTYFQNEAQLDKSGLPSDRFFAERPEGSVSTLKIQRTQQEDSAVYLCASTLREGQNTEAFFGQGTRLTVV.

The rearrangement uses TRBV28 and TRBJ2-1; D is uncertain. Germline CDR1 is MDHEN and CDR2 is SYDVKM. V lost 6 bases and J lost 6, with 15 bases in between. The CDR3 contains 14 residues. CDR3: CASSRDDEFNEQFF. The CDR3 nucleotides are TGTGCCAGCAGCCGAGATGACGAGTTCAATGAGCAGTTCTTC.

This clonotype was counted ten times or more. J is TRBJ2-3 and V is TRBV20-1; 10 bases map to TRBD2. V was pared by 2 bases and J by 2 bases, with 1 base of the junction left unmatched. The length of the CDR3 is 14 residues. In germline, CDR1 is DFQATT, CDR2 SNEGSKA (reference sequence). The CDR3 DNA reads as TGCAGTGCTAGAACTAGCGGGAACACAGATACGCAGTATTTT. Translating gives CSARTSGNTDTQYF.

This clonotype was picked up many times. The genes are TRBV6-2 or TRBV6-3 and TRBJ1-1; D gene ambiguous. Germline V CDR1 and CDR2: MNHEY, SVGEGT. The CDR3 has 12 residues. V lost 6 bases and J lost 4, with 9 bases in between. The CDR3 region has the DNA TGTGCCAGCAGAACCCAAGTCACTGAAGCTTTCTTT. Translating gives CASRTQVTEAFF.

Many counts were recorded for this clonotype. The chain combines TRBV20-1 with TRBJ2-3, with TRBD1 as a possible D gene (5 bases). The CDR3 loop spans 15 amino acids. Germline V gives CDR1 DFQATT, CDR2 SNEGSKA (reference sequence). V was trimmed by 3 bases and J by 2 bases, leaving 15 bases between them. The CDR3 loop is CSARVQGYLTDTQYF. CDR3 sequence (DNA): TGCAGTGCTAGGGTGCAGGGCTACCTCACAGATACGCAGTATTTT.

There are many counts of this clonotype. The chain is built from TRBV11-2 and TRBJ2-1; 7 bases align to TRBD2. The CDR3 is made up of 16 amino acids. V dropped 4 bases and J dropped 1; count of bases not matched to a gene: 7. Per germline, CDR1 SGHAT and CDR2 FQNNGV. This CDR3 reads CASSSTPGLSYNEQFF. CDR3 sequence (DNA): TGTGCCAGCAGCTCAACCCCGGGACTATCCTACAATGAGCAGTTCTTC.

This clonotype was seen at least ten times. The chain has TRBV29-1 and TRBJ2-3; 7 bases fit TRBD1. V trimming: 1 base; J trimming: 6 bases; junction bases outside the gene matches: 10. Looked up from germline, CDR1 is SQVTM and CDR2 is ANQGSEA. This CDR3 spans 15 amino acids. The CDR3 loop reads CSVEAWDRSWDTQYF. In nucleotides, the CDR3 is TGCAGCGTTGAAGCGTGGGACAGATCGTGGGATACGCAGTATTTT.

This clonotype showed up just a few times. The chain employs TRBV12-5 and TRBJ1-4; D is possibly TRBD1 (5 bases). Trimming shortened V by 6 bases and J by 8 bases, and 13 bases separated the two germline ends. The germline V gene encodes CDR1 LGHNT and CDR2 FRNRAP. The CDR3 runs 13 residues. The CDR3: CASGLMGGEKLFF. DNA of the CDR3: TGTGCTAGTGGCTTGATGGGGGGGGAAAAACTGTTTTTT.

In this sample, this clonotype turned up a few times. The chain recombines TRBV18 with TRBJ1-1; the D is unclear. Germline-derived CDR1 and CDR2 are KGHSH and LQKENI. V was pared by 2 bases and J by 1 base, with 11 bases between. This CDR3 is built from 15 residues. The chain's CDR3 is CASSPKVGPNTEAFF. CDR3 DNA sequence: TGTGCCAGCTCACCAAAGGTGGGCCCGAACACTGAAGCTTTCTTT.

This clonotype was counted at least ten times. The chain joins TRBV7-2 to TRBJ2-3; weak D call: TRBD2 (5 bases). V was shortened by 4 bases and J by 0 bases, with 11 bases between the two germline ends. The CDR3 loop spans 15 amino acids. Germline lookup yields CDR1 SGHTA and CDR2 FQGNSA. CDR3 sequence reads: CASSYGVGSTDTQYF. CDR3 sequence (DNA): TGTGCCAGCAGCTACGGGGTAGGGAGCACAGATACGCAGTATTTT. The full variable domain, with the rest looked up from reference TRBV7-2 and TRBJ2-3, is GAGVSQSPSNKVTEKGKDVELRCDPISGHTALYWYRQSLGQGLEFLIYFQGNSAPDKSGLPSDRFSAERTGGSVSTLTIQRTQQEDSAVYLCASSYGVGSTDTQYFGPGTRLTVL.

The DNA of the CDR3 is TGTGCCATCAGTGAAGGGAATGGTAACTATGGCTACACCTTC. This codes for CAISEGNGNYGYTF. The chain has TRBV10-3 and TRBJ1-2, with no clear D. Germline-derived CDR1 and CDR2 are ENHRY and SYGVKD. V was trimmed by 3 bases and J by 1 base, leaving 9 bases between them. This CDR3 is 14 amino acids long.